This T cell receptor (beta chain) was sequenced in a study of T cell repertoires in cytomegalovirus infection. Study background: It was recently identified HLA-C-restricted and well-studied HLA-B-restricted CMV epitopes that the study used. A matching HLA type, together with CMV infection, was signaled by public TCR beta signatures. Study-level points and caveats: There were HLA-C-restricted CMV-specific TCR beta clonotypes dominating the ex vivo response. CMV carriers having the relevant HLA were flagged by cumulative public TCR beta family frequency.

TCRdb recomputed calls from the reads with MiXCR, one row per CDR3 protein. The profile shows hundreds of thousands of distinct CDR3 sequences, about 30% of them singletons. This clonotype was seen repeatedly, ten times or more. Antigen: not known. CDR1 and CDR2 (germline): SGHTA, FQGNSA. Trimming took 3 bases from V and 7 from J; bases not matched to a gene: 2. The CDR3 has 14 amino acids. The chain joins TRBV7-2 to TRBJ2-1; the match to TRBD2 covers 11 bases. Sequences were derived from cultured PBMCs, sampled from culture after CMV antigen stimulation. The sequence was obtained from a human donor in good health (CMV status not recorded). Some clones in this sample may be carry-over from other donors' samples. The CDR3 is CASSFRTSGNEQFF. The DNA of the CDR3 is TGTGCCAGCAGCTTCCGGACTAGCGGGAATGAGCAGTTCTTC.